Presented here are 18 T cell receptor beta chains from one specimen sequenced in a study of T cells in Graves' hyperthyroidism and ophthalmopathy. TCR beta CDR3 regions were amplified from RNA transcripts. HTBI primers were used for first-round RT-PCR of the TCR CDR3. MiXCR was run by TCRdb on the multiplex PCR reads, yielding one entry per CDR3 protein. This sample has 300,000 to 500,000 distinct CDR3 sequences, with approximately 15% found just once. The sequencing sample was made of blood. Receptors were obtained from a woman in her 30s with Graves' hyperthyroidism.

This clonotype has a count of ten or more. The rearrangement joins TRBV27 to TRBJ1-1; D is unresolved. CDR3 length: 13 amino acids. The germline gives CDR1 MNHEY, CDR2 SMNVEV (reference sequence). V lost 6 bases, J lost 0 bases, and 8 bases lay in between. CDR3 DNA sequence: TGTGCCAGCAGGACGCTCATGAACACTGAAGCTTTCTTT. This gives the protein CASRTLMNTEAFF.

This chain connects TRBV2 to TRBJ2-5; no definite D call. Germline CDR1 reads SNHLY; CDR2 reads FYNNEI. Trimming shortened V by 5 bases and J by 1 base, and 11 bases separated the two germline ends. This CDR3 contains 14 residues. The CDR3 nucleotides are TGTGCCAGCAGTCTAGAGCAGGTCCAAGAGACCCAGTACTTC. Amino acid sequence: CASSLEQVQETQYF.

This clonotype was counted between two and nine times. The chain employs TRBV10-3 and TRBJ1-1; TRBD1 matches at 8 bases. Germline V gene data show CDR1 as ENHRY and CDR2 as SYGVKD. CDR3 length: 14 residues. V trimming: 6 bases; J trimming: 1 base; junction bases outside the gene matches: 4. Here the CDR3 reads CAIRLDRENTEAFF. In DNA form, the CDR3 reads TGTGCCATCAGGTTGGACAGGGAGAACACTGAAGCTTTCTTT.

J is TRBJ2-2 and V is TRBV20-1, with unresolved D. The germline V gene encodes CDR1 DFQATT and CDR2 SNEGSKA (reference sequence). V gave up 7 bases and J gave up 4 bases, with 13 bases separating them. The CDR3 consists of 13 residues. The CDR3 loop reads CSVPGRGTGELFF. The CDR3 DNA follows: TGCAGTGTCCCGGGCAGAGGCACCGGGGAGCTGTTTTTT.

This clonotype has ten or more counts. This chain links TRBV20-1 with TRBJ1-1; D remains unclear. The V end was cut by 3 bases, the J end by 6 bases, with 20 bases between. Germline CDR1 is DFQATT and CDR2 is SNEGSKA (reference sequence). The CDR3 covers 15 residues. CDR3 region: CSASSPGPTVAEAFF. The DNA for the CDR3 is TGCAGTGCTAGTTCCCCAGGTCCTACGGTCGCTGAAGCTTTCTTT.

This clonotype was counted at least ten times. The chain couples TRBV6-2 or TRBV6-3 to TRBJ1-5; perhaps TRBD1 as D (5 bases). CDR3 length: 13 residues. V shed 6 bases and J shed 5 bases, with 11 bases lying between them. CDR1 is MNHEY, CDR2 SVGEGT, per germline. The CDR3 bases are TGTGCCAGCAGACACGACAGTTATCAGCCCCAGCATTTT. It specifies CASRHDSYQPQHF.

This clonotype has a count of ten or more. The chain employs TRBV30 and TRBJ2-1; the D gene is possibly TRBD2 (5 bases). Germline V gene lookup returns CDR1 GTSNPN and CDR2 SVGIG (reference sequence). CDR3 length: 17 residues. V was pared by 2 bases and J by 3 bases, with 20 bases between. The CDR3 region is CAWSPRSELRSYNEQFF. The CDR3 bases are TGTGCCTGGAGTCCTCGTAGCGAGCTCCGAAGCTACAATGAGCAGTTCTTC.

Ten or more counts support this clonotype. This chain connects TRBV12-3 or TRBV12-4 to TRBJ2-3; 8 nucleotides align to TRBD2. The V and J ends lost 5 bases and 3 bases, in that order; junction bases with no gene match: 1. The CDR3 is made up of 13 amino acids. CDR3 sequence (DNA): TGTGCCAGCAGTACGGGGGGGACAGATACGCAGTATTTT. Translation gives CASSTGGTDTQYF.

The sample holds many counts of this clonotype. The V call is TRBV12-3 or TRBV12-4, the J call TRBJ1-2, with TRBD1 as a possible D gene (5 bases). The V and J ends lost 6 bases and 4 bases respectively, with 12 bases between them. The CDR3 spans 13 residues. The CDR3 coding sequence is TGTGCCAGCAGCCTGACAGTGGGCTATGGCTACACCTTC. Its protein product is CASSLTVGYGYTF.

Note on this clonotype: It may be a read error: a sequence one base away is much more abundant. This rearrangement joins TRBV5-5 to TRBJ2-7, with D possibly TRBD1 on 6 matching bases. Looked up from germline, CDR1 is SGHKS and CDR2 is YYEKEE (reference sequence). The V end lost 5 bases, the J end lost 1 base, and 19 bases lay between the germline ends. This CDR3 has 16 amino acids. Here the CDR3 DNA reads TGTGCCAGCAGTGGGTACGGGACAACTAATTCCTACGAGCAGTACTTC. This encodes CASSGYGTTNSYEQYF.

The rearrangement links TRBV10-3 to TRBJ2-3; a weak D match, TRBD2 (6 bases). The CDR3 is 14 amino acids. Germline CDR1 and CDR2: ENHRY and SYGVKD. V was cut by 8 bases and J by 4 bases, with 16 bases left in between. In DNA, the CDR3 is TGTGCCATCTCGGAGGGTCTAGGCGCAGATACGCAGTATTTT. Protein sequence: CAISEGLGADTQYF.

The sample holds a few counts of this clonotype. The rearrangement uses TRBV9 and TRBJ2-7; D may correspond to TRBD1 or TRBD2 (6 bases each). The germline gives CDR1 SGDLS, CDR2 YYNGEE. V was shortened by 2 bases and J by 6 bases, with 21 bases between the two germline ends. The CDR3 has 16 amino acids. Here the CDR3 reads CASSVSPALGGPEQYF. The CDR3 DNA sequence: TGTGCCAGCAGCGTGTCCCCGGCCCTAGGGGGGCCCGAGCAGTACTTC.

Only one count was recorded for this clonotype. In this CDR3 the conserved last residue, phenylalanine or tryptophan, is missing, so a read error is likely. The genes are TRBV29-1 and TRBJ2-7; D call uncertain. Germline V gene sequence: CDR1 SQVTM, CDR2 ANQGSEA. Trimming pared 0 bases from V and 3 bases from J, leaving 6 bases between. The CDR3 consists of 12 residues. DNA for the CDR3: TGCAGCGTTGAAGAGAACAGCTACGAGCAGTACCTC. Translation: CSVEENSYEQYL.

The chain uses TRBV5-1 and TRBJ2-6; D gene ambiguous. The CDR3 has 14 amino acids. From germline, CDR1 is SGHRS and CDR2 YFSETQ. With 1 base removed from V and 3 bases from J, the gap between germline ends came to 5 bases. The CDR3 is CASSLPFGANVLTF. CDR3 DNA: TGCGCCAGCAGCTTGCCGTTTGGGGCCAACGTCCTGACTTTC.

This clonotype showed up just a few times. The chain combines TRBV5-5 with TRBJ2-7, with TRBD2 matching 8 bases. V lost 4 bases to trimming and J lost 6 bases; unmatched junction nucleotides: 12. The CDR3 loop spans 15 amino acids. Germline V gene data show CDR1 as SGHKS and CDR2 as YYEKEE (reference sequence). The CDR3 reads CASSPRAGGLSEQYF. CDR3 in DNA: TGTGCCAGCAGCCCTAGGGCGGGAGGACTCAGCGAGCAGTACTTC.

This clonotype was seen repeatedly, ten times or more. In nucleotides, the CDR3 is TGTGCCAGCAGTCCAGACAGGGTTAATGAAAAACTGTTTTTT. Residues: CASSPDRVNEKLFF. The gene calls are TRBV7-2 and TRBJ1-4, with 7 bases matching TRBD1. The germline V gene encodes CDR1 SGHTA and CDR2 FQGNSA. The CDR3 totals 14 residues. V dropped 6 bases and J dropped 4; count of bases not matched to a gene: 5.

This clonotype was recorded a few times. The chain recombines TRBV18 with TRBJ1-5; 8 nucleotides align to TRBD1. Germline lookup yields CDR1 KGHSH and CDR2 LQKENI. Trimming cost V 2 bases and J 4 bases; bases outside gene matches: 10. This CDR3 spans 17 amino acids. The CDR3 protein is CASSPGQQGDGNQPQHF. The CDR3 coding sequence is TGTGCCAGCTCACCAGGCCAACAGGGGGATGGGAATCAGCCCCAGCATTTT.

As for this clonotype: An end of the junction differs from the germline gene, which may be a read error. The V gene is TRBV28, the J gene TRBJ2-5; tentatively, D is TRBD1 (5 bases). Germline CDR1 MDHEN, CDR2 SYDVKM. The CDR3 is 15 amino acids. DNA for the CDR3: TGTGTCAGCAGTTCACCCCCTAGGGGCGCAGAGACCCAGTACTTC. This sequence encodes CVSSSPPRGAETQYF.